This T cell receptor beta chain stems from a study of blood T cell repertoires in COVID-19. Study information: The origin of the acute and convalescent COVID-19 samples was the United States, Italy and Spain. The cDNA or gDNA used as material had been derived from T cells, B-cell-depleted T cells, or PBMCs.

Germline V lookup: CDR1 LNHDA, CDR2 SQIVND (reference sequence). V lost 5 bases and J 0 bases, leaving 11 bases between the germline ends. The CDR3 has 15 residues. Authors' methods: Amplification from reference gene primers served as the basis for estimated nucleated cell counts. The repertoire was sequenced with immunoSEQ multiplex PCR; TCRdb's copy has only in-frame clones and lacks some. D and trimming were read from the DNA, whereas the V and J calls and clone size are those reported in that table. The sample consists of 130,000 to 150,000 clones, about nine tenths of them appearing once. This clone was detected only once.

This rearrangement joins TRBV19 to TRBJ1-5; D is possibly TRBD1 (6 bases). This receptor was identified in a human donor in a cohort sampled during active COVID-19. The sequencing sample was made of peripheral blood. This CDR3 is CASSGQIISNQPQHF. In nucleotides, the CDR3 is TGTGCCAGTAGTGGACAGATAATTAGCAATCAGCCCCAGCATTTT.